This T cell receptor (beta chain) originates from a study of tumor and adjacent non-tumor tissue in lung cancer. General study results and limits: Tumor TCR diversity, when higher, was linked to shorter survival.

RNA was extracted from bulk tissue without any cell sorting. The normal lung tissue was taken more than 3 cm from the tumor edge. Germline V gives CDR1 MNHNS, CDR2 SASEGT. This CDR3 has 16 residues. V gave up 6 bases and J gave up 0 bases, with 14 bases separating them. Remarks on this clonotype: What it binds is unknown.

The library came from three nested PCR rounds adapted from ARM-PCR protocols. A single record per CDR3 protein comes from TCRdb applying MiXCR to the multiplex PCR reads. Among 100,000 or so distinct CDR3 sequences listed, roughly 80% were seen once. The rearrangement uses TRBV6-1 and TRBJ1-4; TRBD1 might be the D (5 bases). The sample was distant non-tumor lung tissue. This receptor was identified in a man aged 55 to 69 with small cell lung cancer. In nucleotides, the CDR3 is TGTGCCAGCAGAAATACATGGGGCGCAACTAATGAAAAACTGTTTTTT. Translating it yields CASRNTWGATNEKLFF.